A selection of T cell receptor beta chains follows, all from one sample in a study of blood T cell repertoires in COVID-19. Sequencing used immunoSEQ multiplex PCR; TCRdb keeps in-frame clones, though not all of them. The sample has under 45,000 clones, over 75% seen once; the top ten hold 1% to 1.5%. The source material was peripheral blood. The receptor set was obtained from a woman in her thirties or forties with acute or convalescent COVID-19. CDR3s include the opening cysteine and the closing phenylalanine or tryptophan. Each record gives: J gene, clone size, V gene, D gene, CDR3 DNA, CDR3 protein. The D gene is left open where the match is weak. For some rows the clone size is stated as once, few or many, or as a class when expanded; others skip it.

>TRBJ2-1|-|TRBV30|-
TGTGCCTGGAGTTTGGGAGCGACCCGCTACAGTGAGCAGTTCTTC
CAWSLGATRYSEQFF
>TRBJ1-5|-|TRBV5-5|TRBD1
TGTGCCAGCAGCTTGGAGGTAGGGGGCTTTCAGCCCCAGCATTTT
CASSLEVGGFQPQHF
>TRBJ2-7|-|TRBV9|TRBD1
TGTGCCAGCAGCGGGATTGGTGGTCCGGGACAGGACTTCAACGAGCAGTACTTC
CASSGIGGPGQDFNEQYF
>TRBJ1-6|-|TRBV9|TRBD1
TGTGCCAGCAGCTCCTGGACAGGGGCGTCACCCCTCCACTTT
CASSSWTGASPLHF
>TRBJ2-5|-|TRBV6-6|TRBD2
TGTGCCAGCAACCAACCCAGCGGGGGCCACTTGTCCCAGTACTTC
CASNQPSGGHLSQYF
>TRBJ1-6|-|TRBV5-8|TRBD1
TGTGCCAGCAGCACCCCCGCGGCCAGGGGGTTCTATAATTCACCCCTCCACTTT
CASSTPAARGFYNSPLHF
>TRBJ1-1|-|TRBV9|-
TGTGCCAGCAGCCCTCGACAGAGAGAGAACACTGAAGCTTTCTTT
CASSPRQRENTEAFF
>TRBJ2-7|-|TRBV7-8|-
TGTGCCAGCACCCCCCCGGGAAATGGTTGGGGCGAGCAGTACTTC
CASTPPGNGWGEQYF
>TRBJ2-3|-|TRBV6-5|-
TGTGCCAGCAGTTACGAGTCAGGGGCGCATACGCAGTATTTT
CASSYESGAHTQYF
>TRBJ2-7|-|TRBV28|TRBD2
TGTGCCAGCAGTTTATCACTAGCGGGGACCTACGAGCAGTACTTC
CASSLSLAGTYEQYF
>TRBJ1-5|-|TRBV13|TRBD1
TGTGCCAGCAGCCTGGACAGGGGGAATCAGCCCCAGCATTTT
CASSLDRGNQPQHF
>TRBJ1-3|-|TRBV5-4|TRBD1
TGTGCCAGCAGCCTAGACAGGGGATCTGGAAACACCATATATTTT
CASSLDRGSGNTIYF
>TRBJ2-2|once|TRBV28|TRBD2
TGTGCCAGCACTCCGGGGGGATCCGGGGAGCTGTTTTTT
CASTPGGSGELFF
>TRBJ1-2|-|TRBV3-1/TRBV3-2|TRBD1
TGTGCCAGCAGCCATTTGGCGGGACAGGCATATATTAGCGATGGCTACACCTTC
CASSHLAGQAYISDGYTF
>TRBJ1-6|-|TRBV2|-
TGTGCCAGCAGTTGGGAGATGAATGATTCACCCCTCCACTTT
CASSWEMNDSPLHF
>TRBJ2-1|-|TRBV10-3|TRBD1
TGTGCCATCAGTGAGTCGACAGGGGGGCCCTTCGATGAGCAGTTCTTC
CAISESTGGPFDEQFF
>TRBJ1-2|-|TRBV6-5|TRBD1
TGTGCCAGCACAGGGGGCGCGGGTGGCTACACCTTC
CASTGGAGGYTF
>TRBJ2-5|-|TRBV5-1|-
TGCGCCAGCAGCTCCCCCGGTAGCGAAGAGACCCAGTACTTC
CASSSPGSEETQYF
>TRBJ1-4|-|TRBV5-1|-
TGCGCCAGCAGCCAGAGTGCGGACAGATATGAAAAACTGTTTTTT
CASSQSADRYEKLFF
>TRBJ2-5|-|TRBV5-1|TRBD2
TGCGCCAGCAGCTTCCCTTGGGGGGGTCCCCAGTACTTC
CASSFPWGGPQYF
>TRBJ1-1|-|TRBV5-6|-
TGTGCCAGCAGCGGCGAGGACAACCCCACTGAAGCTTTCTTT
CASSGEDNPTEAFF
>TRBJ2-5|-|TRBV5-1|TRBD1
TGCGCCAGCAGCCCCGGGACAGGGGGCTACCAAGAGACCCAGTACTTC
CASSPGTGGYQETQYF
>TRBJ2-7|-|TRBV2|-
TGTGCCAGCAGGTCAGGGCGCCTCTCCTACGAGCAGTACTTC
CASRSGRLSYEQYF
>TRBJ2-7|-|TRBV7-8|TRBD2
TGTGCCAGCAGCTTAGTTACCGGGACTAGGAGCTACGAGCAGTACTTC
CASSLVTGTRSYEQYF
>TRBJ2-3|-|TRBV5-1|-
TGCGCCAGCAGGCAGGGTGCAGATACGCAATATTTT
CASRQGADTQYF
>TRBJ2-2|-|TRBV30|-
TGTGCCTGGTGCCCACCGGGCACCGGGGAGCTGTTTTTT
CAWCPPGTGELFF
>TRBJ1-4|-|TRBV9|TRBD1
TGTGCCAGCAGCGTAGATCTTGGGACAGGGGGCTATGAAAAACTGTTTTTT
CASSVDLGTGGYEKLFF
>TRBJ1-6|-|TRBV30|TRBD1
TGTGCCTGGAGTCTTACAGGGGTAAATTCACCCCTCCACTTT
CAWSLTGVNSPLHF
>TRBJ1-3|-|TRBV7-8|-
TGTGCCAGCAGCCCCTTCGCAGGGGCTGGAAACACCATATATTTT
CASSPFAGAGNTIYF
>TRBJ2-3|-|TRBV10-3|TRBD2
TGTGCCACAAACGCGGGAGATACCAGTGGGTTTGACACAGATACGCAGTATTTT
CATNAGDTSGFDTDTQYF
>TRBJ1-2|-|TRBV30|-
TGTGCCTGGAGTTTCCCGGTGGGGGCGGCTGGCTACACCTTC
CAWSFPVGAAGYTF
>TRBJ1-2|-|TRBV4-2|-
TGTGCCAGCAGCCAAGAGTCAGGGCCCATAGGCGATGGCTACACCTTC
CASSQESGPIGDGYTF
>TRBJ2-5|-|TRBV12-5|-
TGTGCTAGTGGTTCACCCAGCTTGGGGGCTCCCAGAGAGACCCAGTACTTC
CASGSPSLGAPRETQYF
>TRBJ2-1|-|TRBV28|TRBD2
TGTGCCAGCTCGACTAGCGGGGGGCCAGGCGGGAATCGGGAGTTCTTC
CASSTSGGPGGNREFF
>TRBJ2-7|-|TRBV19|TRBD2
TGTGCCAGTAGTTCCGGGACTAGCGGGGGGCCATACGAGCAGTACTTC
CASSSGTSGGPYEQYF
>TRBJ1-2|few|TRBV5-1|TRBD1
TGCGCCAGCAGCTTGGAGGCAGGGGGTGGCTACACCTTC
CASSLEAGGGYTF
>TRBJ2-3|-|TRBV5-8|TRBD1
TGTGCCAGCAGCTTGGCGTTAGGACAGGGGTATACAGATACGCAGTATTTT
CASSLALGQGYTDTQYF
>TRBJ2-1|-|TRBV28|-
TGTGCCAGCACTGTGGCGGGAAAAACGAATGAGCAGTTCTTC
CASTVAGKTNEQFF
>TRBJ1-4|-|TRBV5-1|-
TGCGCCAGCAGCTTGAGCCAGGCCCCTAATGAAAAACTGTTTTTT
CASSLSQAPNEKLFF
>TRBJ1-1|once|TRBV7-8|TRBD1
TGTGCCAGCAGCTTAGGATTGCCAACAGGGGGGGGACAAGCTTTCTTT
CASSLGLPTGGGQAFF
>TRBJ2-1|-|TRBV28|TRBD1
TGTGCCAGCAGTTTGCGGGACAGGGCAGCGGATGAGCAGTTCTTC
CASSLRDRAADEQFF
>TRBJ1-6|-|TRBV7-9|-
TGTGCCAGCAGCGGCGGGCAGCGAGGTTCACCCCTCCACTTT
CASSGGQRGSPLHF
>TRBJ2-1|-|TRBV7-9|-
TGTGCCAGCAGCTTAGCTTCCAGGGGTGGGTCCTACAATGAGCAGTTCTTC
CASSLASRGGSYNEQFF
>TRBJ1-5|-|TRBV30|-
TGTGCCTGGAGTGGGGATTCACCAGGGGGCAATCAGCCCCAGCATTTT
CAWSGDSPGGNQPQHF
>TRBJ2-7|-|TRBV24-1|-
TGTGCCACCAGTGACGGGCAGGGAAGCTCCTACGAGCAGTACTTC
CATSDGQGSSYEQYF
>TRBJ2-2|once|TRBV5-5|-
TGTGCCAGCAGCTTGGAACTCGATAACACCGGGGAGCTGTTTTTT
CASSLELDNTGELFF
>TRBJ1-3|-|TRBV30|TRBD1
TGTGCCTGGGGACAGGACGGGAGCTCTGGAAACACCATATATTTT
CAWGQDGSSGNTIYF
>TRBJ2-2|-|TRBV5-1|TRBD1
TGCGCCAGCAGCTTGGGGGACAGGAACACCGGGGAGCTGTTTTTT
CASSLGDRNTGELFF
>TRBJ1-4|-|TRBV12-3/TRBV12-4|TRBD1
TGTGCCAGCAGTTTAGGACAGGACAGGGTGTTT
CASSLGQDRVF
>TRBJ1-1|-|TRBV4-2|TRBD1
TGTGCCAGCAGCCAAGTACAGGGGGCTCGGGACACTGAAGCTTTCTTT
CASSQVQGARDTEAFF
>TRBJ1-5|-|TRBV30|-
TGTGCCTGGAGTTGGGACAACAATCAGCCCCAGCATTTT
CAWSWDNNQPQHF
>TRBJ2-5|-|TRBV30|TRBD2
TGTGCCTGGAGTGCGGGGGGGGTCGCGCACTTC
CAWSAGGVAHF
>TRBJ2-1|-|TRBV27|TRBD2
TGTGCCAGCCGGTCTTGGACTAGCGGGAAGAATGAGCAGTTCTTC
CASRSWTSGKNEQFF
>TRBJ2-2|-|TRBV7-3|TRBD1
TGTGCCAGCAGCCCAACCCCCACAGGGGGCGCCCCCGGGGAGCTGTTTTTT
CASSPTPTGGAPGELFF
>TRBJ1-1|once|TRBV3-1/TRBV3-2|TRBD1
TGTGCCAGCAGCCAAAACAGGGGGCGTGAAACTGAAGCTTTCTTT
CASSQNRGRETEAFF
>TRBJ2-1|once|TRBV6-5|TRBD2
TGTGCCAGCGCAGGCGGACTAGCGGGTCCCAATGAGCAGTTCTTC
CASAGGLAGPNEQFF
>TRBJ1-1|-|TRBV3-1/TRBV3-2|-
TGTGCCAGCAGCCAAGTACGGCCCAGGGACACTGAAGCTTTCTTT
CASSQVRPRDTEAFF
>TRBJ2-7|-|TRBV5-4|TRBD1
TGTGCCAGCAACAAAAGAGGGGGCAACGAGCAGTACTTC
CASNKRGGNEQYF
>TRBJ2-1|-|TRBV5-1|-
TGCGCCAGCAGCTTGGGGGACAAGAACTACAATGAGCAGTTCTTC
CASSLGDKNYNEQFF